The 7 T cell receptor beta chains below come from one sample, sequenced in a study of blood T cell repertoires in COVID-19. Clones were sequenced by immunoSEQ multiplex PCR, and TCRdb holds only the in-frame ones, with some missing. The table shows roughly 250,000 clones, with over 70% occurring only once. The sample comprised PBMCs or T cells enriched from blood (not recorded which). Receptors were obtained from a woman between 40 and 50 years old who had been exposed to COVID-19.

The V gene is TRBV5-6, the J gene TRBJ1-4, with a tentative D call TRBD1 (6 bases). V gave up 3 bases and J gave up 5 bases, with 17 bases separating them. The CDR3 runs 16 residues. CDR1 and CDR2 (germline): SGHDT, YYEEEE. Here the CDR3 reads CASSSPGRGANEKLFF. The DNA for the CDR3 is TGTGCCAGCAGCTCCCCCGGACGGGGGGCGAATGAAAAACTGTTTTTT.

The J gene is TRBJ2-3, the V gene TRBV28; no clear D gene. The CDR3 loop spans 11 amino acids. CDR1 MDHEN and CDR2 SYDVKM come from the germline V gene. The V end was cut by 6 bases, the J end by 2 bases, with 3 bases between. Here the CDR3 reads CASRYTDTQYF. The DNA for the CDR3 is TGTGCCAGCAGATACACAGATACGCAGTATTTT.

The rearrangement links TRBV28 to TRBJ2-3; D perhaps matches TRBD2 (6 bases). CDR1 is MDHEN and CDR2 is SYDVKM in the germline V gene. V lost 4 bases to trimming and J lost 6 bases, with 17 bases between them. The CDR3 consists of 15 residues. CDR3 in DNA: TGTGCCAGCAGTTCTCCGGGGCAGGGAGGCGATACGCAGTATTTT. It codes for CASSSPGQGGDTQYF. Variable domain in full (rest from reference TRBV28 and TRBJ2-3): DVKVTQSSRYLVKRTGEKVFLECVQDMDHENMFWYRQDPGLGLRLIYFSYDVKMKEKGDIPEGYSVSREKKERFSLILESASTNQTSMYLCASSSPGQGGDTQYFGPGTRLTVL.

A single count supports this clone. The chain couples TRBV7-2 to TRBJ1-4; D might be TRBD1 (6 bases). Trimming took 5 bases from V and 8 from J, leaving 18 bases between them. CDR3 length: 15 residues. Per the germline V gene, CDR1 is SGHTA and CDR2 is FQGNSA. CDR3 nucleotides: TGTGCCAGCAGCATACAACAGGGCCTAGTAGAAAAACTGTTTTTT. This translates into CASSIQQGLVEKLFF.

The V and J genes are TRBV28 and TRBJ2-1, with 12 positions matching TRBD2. The CDR3 runs to 16 residues. The V segment lost 5 bases and the J segment 7 bases; nucleotides outside the gene matches: 9. The germline gives CDR1 MDHEN, CDR2 SYDVKM. In DNA, the CDR3 is TGTGCCAGCAGTAGTCTAGCGGGAGGGCCCTCGAATGAGCAGTTCTTC. This gives the protein CASSSLAGGPSNEQFF.

The V call is TRBV9, the J call TRBJ1-4; D gene ambiguous. The V and J ends lost 0 bases and 8 bases respectively, with 14 bases between them. Germline CDR1 is SGDLS and CDR2 is YYNGEE. CDR3 length equals 15 residues. CDR3 protein: CASSVDYGVGEKLFF. CDR3 coding DNA: TGTGCCAGCAGCGTAGATTACGGGGTCGGGGAAAAACTGTTTTTT.

Comment on this clone: One junction end disagrees with the germline gene, perhaps due to a read error. The V gene is TRBV5-1, the J gene TRBJ2-1; no definite D call. Germline V gene data show CDR1 as SGHRS and CDR2 as YFSETQ. The CDR3 has 16 amino acids. The CDR3 loop reads CASRLSPSLLGNEQFF. CDR3 nucleotides: TGTGCCAGCAGGCTTTCCCCGAGCCTTCTTGGCAATGAGCAGTTCTTC.